Each of the 8 T cell receptor beta chains below was sequenced from the same sample in a study of blood T cell repertoires in COVID-19. The table came from immunoSEQ multiplex PCR; TCRdb's copy has only in-frame clones and leaves some out. The sample lists around 190,000 clones; roughly 84% were seen once. Source material: peripheral blood. The receptors come from a man between 50 and 59 years old with COVID-19, enrolled during active disease.

J is TRBJ2-7 and V is TRBV7-9; 10 nucleotides align to TRBD1. With V trimmed by 5 bases and J by 3 bases, 7 bases remained unmatched. CDR1 is SEHNR and CDR2 is FQNEAQ in the germline V gene (reference sequence). This CDR3 has 15 residues. CDR3 protein: CASSTRGTGVYEQYF. The CDR3 DNA is TGTGCCAGCAGCACAAGGGGGACAGGGGTCTACGAGCAGTACTTC.

V and J are TRBV25-1 and TRBJ1-2; 10 bases fit TRBD1. V dropped 3 bases and J dropped 6; count of bases not matched to a gene: 13. CDR3 length: 17 amino acids. CDR1 is MGHDK, CDR2 SYGVNS, per germline. The CDR3 here is CASSDPSPSDRGHGYTF. CDR3 nucleotide sequence: TGTGCCAGCAGTGATCCTTCCCCGAGCGACAGGGGGCATGGCTACACCTTC.

This chain uses TRBV11-3 with TRBJ2-1; TRBD2 matches at 13 bases. The CDR3 runs 15 residues. Trimming cost V 5 bases and J 8 bases; bases outside gene matches: 6. Germline CDR1 SGHNT, CDR2 YENEEA. The CDR3 DNA sequence: TGTGCCAGCAGCCCGGGACTAGCGGGAACGGATGAGCAGTTCTTC. It encodes CASSPGLAGTDEQFF.

Remarks on this clone: The sample holds other DNA sequences that translate to the same CDR3. The rearrangement uses TRBV6-2 or TRBV6-3 and TRBJ1-5; 8 bases match TRBD1. The CDR3 runs to 14 residues. Germline values: CDR1 MNHEY, CDR2 SVGEGT. The junction had 7 bases not matched to a gene; V was cut back by 6 bases and J by 6 bases. CDR3 residues: CASSSDRGGQPQHF. In DNA, the CDR3 is TGTGCCAGCAGCTCCGACAGGGGAGGTCAGCCCCAGCATTTT.

The chain is built from TRBV27 and TRBJ2-2, with 11 bases matching TRBD1. CDR3 length: 15 residues. Germline CDR1 reads MNHEY; CDR2 reads SMNVEV (reference sequence). Germline trimming cut 6 bases from V and 7 bases from J; bases unmatched to any gene: 7. This CDR3 reads CASSRTGGEGGELFF. The CDR3 bases are TGTGCCAGCAGCCGGACAGGGGGCGAGGGCGGGGAGCTGTTTTTT.

The chain joins TRBV27 to TRBJ1-1; TRBD1 might be the D (6 bases). Germline CDR1 is MNHEY and CDR2 is SMNVEV (reference sequence). The CDR3 runs to 18 residues. V lost 6 bases, J lost 0 bases, and 23 bases lay in between. This chain's CDR3 is CASSSNTGTPNMNTEAFF. DNA of the CDR3: TGTGCCAGCAGCTCAAACACCGGGACACCCAACATGAACACTGAAGCTTTCTTT.

The chain recombines TRBV6-6 with TRBJ2-7; D unresolved. Germline CDR1 is MNHNY and CDR2 is SVGAGI (reference sequence). CDR3 length equals 12 residues. Trimming pared 6 bases from V and 3 bases from J, leaving 9 bases between. The CDR3 sequence: CASSPGIYEQYF. CDR3 in DNA: TGTGCCAGCAGCCCGGGTATCTACGAGCAGTACTTC.

The chain employs TRBV3-1 (or the pseudogene TRBV3-2) and TRBJ1-4, with no clear D. The CDR3 contains 14 residues. Between the trimmed V and J ends, which lost 2 bases and 5 bases, there was a span of 9 bases. Germline V lookup: CDR1 LGHDT, CDR2 YNNKEL (reference sequence). As DNA, the CDR3 is TGTGCCAGCAGCCAAAGCGGCCAAAATGAAAAACTGTTTTTT. Encoded protein: CASSQSGQNEKLFF.